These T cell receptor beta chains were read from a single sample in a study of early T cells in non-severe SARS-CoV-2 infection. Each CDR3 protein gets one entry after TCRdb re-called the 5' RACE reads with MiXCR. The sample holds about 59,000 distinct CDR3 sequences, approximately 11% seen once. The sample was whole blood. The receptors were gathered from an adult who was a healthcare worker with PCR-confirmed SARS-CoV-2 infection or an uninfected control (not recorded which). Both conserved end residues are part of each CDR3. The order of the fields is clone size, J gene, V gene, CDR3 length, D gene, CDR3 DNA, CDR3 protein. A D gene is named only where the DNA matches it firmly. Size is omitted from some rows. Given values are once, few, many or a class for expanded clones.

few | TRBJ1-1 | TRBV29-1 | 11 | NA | TGCAGCGCCGCTTGGAACACTGAAGCTTTCTTT | CSAAWNTEAFF
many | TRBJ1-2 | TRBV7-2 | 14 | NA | TGTGCCAGCAGCTTAGAGGGCGCCTCCTATGGCTACACCTTC | CASSLEGASYGYTF
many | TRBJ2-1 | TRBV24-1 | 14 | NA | TGTGCCACCAGTGAAGGGGACTCCTACAATGAGCAGTTCTTC | CATSEGDSYNEQFF
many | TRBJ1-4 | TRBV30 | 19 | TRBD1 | TGTGCCTGGTCCGGAACCAGGACATTCCAGGGGGCCCTTAATGAAAAACTGTTTTTT | CAWSGTRTFQGALNEKLFF
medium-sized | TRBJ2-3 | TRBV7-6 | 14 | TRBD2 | TGTGCCAGCAGCCCGACTAGCGCCGGGGATACGCAGTATTTT | CASSPTSAGDTQYF
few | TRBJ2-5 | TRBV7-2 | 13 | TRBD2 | TGTGCCGGGCGGCTAGCGGGCCCAAGGGCCCAGTACTTC | CAGRLAGPRAQYF
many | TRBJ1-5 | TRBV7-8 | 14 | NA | TGTGCCAGCAGCTTAATTACGAGCAATCAGCCCCAGCATTTT | CASSLITSNQPQHF
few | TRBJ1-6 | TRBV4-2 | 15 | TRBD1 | TGTGCCAGCAGCCAAGTTTGGGGACAGAATTCACCCCTCCACTTT | CASSQVWGQNSPLHF
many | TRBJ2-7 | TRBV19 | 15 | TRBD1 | TGTGCCAGTAGTCAAAAGGACAGGGGGCCCTACGAGCAGTACTTC | CASSQKDRGPYEQYF
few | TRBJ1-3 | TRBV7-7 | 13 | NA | TGTGCTAGCAGCCCCAGGTCTGAAAACACCATATATTTT | CASSPRSENTIYF
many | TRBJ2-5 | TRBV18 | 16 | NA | TGTGCCAGCTCACCACCTGTGGGCAGGGCCCAAGAGACCCAGTACTTC | CASSPPVGRAQETQYF
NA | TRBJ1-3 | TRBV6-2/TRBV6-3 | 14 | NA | TGTGCCACGTCCCCCGTCAGCTCTGGAAACACCATATATTTT | CATSPVSSGNTIYF
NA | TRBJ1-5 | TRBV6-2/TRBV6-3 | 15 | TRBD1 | TGTGCCAGCAGTTCCGGGACAGGGGGCAATCAGCCCCAGCATTTT | CASSSGTGGNQPQHF
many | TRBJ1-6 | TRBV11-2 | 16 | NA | TGTGCCAGCAGCTCCAGACAGGATGCCTATAATTCACCCCTCCACTTT | CASSSRQDAYNSPLHF
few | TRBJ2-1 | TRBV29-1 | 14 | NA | TGCAGCGTTGGAGGGTCAGGACTATACAATGAGCAGTTCTTC | CSVGGSGLYNEQFF
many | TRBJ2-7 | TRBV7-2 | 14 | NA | TGTGCCAGCAGCTTGGGCGGCAGGGTAAAGGAGCAGTACTTC | CASSLGGRVKEQYF
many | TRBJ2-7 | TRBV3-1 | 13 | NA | TGTGCCAGCAGCCAAGGCGGGGAAACCAAGCAGTACTTC | CASSQGGETKQYF
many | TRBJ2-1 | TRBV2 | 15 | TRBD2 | TGTGCCAGCAGTGGGGACGGGGGGGCTTTCAATGAGCAGTTCTTC | CASSGDGGAFNEQFF
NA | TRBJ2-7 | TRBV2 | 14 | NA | TGTGCCAGCAATATCAGGAAAGGGTCCTACGAGCAGTACTTC | CASNIRKGSYEQYF
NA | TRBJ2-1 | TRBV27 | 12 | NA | TGTGCCAGCAGTTCAGGGGTTCGGGAGCAGTTCTTC | CASSSGVREQFF
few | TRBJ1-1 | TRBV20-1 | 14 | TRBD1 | TGCAGTGCGTACCACCGGGACAGGGCCACTGAAGCTTTCTTT | CSAYHRDRATEAFF
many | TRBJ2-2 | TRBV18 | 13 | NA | TGTGCCAGCTCACGTCAACTGGGTCTCGTGCTGTTTTTT | CASSRQLGLVLFF
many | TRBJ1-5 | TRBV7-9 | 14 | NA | TGTGCCAGCAGCTCGATGGACCGCAATCAGCCCCAGCATTTT | CASSSMDRNQPQHF
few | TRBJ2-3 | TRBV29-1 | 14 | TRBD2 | TGCAGCGTAGCGGGGGGGCACGGCACAGATACGCAGTATTTT | CSVAGGHGTDTQYF
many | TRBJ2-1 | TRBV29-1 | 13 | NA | TGCAGCGTTGAGGACAGCCTTTACAATGAGCAGTTCTTC | CSVEDSLYNEQFF
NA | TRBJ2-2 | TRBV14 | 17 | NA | TGTGCCAGCAGCCAATTGTTGGACACCTGGAACACCGGGGAGCTGTTTTTT | CASSQLLDTWNTGELFF
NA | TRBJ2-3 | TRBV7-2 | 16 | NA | TGTGCCAGCAGCTTTTTGGGGCCTACTAGCACAGATACGCAGTATTTT | CASSFLGPTSTDTQYF
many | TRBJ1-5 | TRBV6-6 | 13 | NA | TGTGCCAGCAGTTACCCCAGCAATCAGCCCCAGCATTTT | CASSYPSNQPQHF
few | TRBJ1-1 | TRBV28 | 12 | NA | TGTGCCAGCACGCGGGGGAGTCTTGAAGCTTTCTTT | CASTRGSLEAFF
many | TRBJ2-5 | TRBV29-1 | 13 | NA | TGCAGCGTTGAAGTGCACCGACAGGAGACCCAGTACTTC | CSVEVHRQETQYF
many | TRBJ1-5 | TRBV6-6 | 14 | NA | TGTGCCAGCAGACCTGACAGGTTCAATCAGCCCCAGCATTTT | CASRPDRFNQPQHF
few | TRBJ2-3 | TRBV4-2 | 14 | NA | TGTGCCAGCAGCCAAGATACGGCCACAGATACGCAGTATTTT | CASSQDTATDTQYF